Below are 6 T cell receptor beta chains sequenced from a single sample in a study of vaccination effects on CD4 cells after COVID-19. No antigen is known for these receptors. Within the ViraFEST assay, antigen-specific CD4+ T cells underwent expansion with viral peptide pools prior to sequencing. CD4+ T cells were isolated after around 10 days of culture. The table came from immunoSEQ multiplex PCR; TCRdb's copy has only in-frame clones and leaves some out. The table records tens of thousands of clones, about four fifths of them present only once. The sequences come from CD4+ T cells from PBMCs cultured with HCoV-229E spike peptides, collected before COVID-19 vaccination. All receptors come from a human donor who received a COVID-19 vaccine.

This clone came up once. This chain uses TRBV7-3 with TRBJ2-3; tentatively, D is TRBD1 (6 bases). Germline V lookup: CDR1 SGHTA, CDR2 FQGTGA. This CDR3 spans 14 amino acids. Trimming pared 5 bases from V and 4 bases from J, leaving 13 bases between. The CDR3 is CASSLGGKPDTQYF. Written as DNA, the CDR3 is TGTGCCAGCAGCCTAGGGGGTAAACCAGATACGCAGTATTTT.

V gene TRBV6-5 combines with J gene TRBJ1-1; D is uncertain. Germline V CDR1 and CDR2: MNHEY, SVGAGI. V shed 2 bases and J shed 6 bases, with 10 bases lying between them. CDR3 length: 13 residues. The CDR3 bases are TGTGCCAGCAGTTACGACGGAGGGCCTGAAGCTTTCTTT. As protein: CASSYDGGPEAFF.

The rearrangement uses TRBV7-2 and TRBJ2-5; 14 nucleotides line up with TRBD2. V gave up 5 bases and J gave up 6 bases; unmatched junction bases: 8. CDR1 is SGHTA and CDR2 is FQGNSA in the germline V gene. This CDR3 is built from 16 residues. For the CDR3, the DNA is TGTGCCAGCAGCCCCCAGACTAGCGGGGGGGTTAAGACCCAGTACTTC. Translated: CASSPQTSGGVKTQYF.

This chain joins TRBV12-3 or TRBV12-4 and TRBJ1-1; D remains unclear. This CDR3 spans 13 amino acids. The ends were cut back, 7 bases at V and 7 bases at J, with 16 bases in the middle. CDR3 DNA: TGTGCCAGCACCCCACACCCGGGTCGTGAAGCTTTCTTT. Its protein is CASTPHPGREAFF.

The chain recombines TRBV4-1 with TRBJ1-5, with TRBD1 matching 7 bases. Trimming at V came to 4 bases and at J to 1 base, leaving 4 bases not matched to a gene. The germline gives CDR1 MGHRA, CDR2 YSYEKL. The CDR3 consists of 15 residues. In DNA, the CDR3 is TGCGCCAGCAGCCCACAGGGGATAAGCAATCAGCCCCAGCATTTT. Protein: CASSPQGISNQPQHF.

The J gene is TRBJ2-5, the V gene TRBV5-1, with 11 bases that match TRBD2. Trimming cost V 3 bases and J 4 bases; bases outside gene matches: 8. The CDR3 has 16 amino acids. The germline gives CDR1 SGHRS, CDR2 YFSETQ. CDR3 region: CASSSYSGGAGETQYF. CDR3 nucleotides: TGCGCCAGCAGCTCGTATAGCGGGGGGGCCGGAGAGACCCAGTACTTC.